The 7 T cell receptor beta chains given below trace back to one sample, sequenced in a study of T cells after yellow fever vaccination. TCRdb independently ran MiXCR on the 5' RACE reads; one entry per CDR3 protein. The sample has around 550,000 distinct CDR3 sequences; 15% to 20% are singletons. The sample consisted of PBMCs, taken 15 days after the yellow fever booster vaccination. Receptors were obtained from a young man who received the YFV17D yellow fever vaccine.

This clonotype came up a few times. The rearrangement links TRBV4-2 to TRBJ2-5, with TRBD2 identical over 7 bases. This CDR3 has 14 amino acids. Germline CDR1 reads LGHNA; CDR2 reads YNFKEQ. The trim removed 6 bases at V and 4 bases at J, leaving 8 bases unmatched. CDR3: CASSRQRELETQYF. The CDR3 DNA is TGTGCCAGCAGTCGCCAGCGGGAACTAGAGACCCAGTACTTC.

This sequence joins TRBV20-1 and TRBJ2-2, with 8 bases identical to TRBD2. The CDR3 has 14 amino acids. Germline CDR1 is DFQATT and CDR2 is SNEGSKA (reference sequence). The J segment lost 3 bases and the V segment lost 5 bases, leaving 5 bases of the junction unmatched. The CDR3 reads CSAQAGDDTGELFF. The DNA for the CDR3 is TGCAGTGCTCAAGCGGGAGACGACACCGGGGAGCTGTTTTTT.

Only a few counts were recorded for this clonotype. V is TRBV20-1 and J is TRBJ2-1; D unresolved. This CDR3 contains 14 residues. Germline CDR1 DFQATT, CDR2 SNEGSKA (reference sequence). Written as DNA, the CDR3 is TGCAGCATTACCCTCTTGAGCTCCTACAATGAGCAGTTCTTC. Its protein is CSITLLSSYNEQFF.

The chain is built from TRBV12-5 and TRBJ2-2, with TRBD2 identical over 8 bases. Germline V lookup: CDR1 LGHNT, CDR2 FRNRAP. The CDR3 extends over 18 amino acids. With V trimmed by 3 bases and J by 3 bases, 12 bases remained unmatched. As DNA, the CDR3 is TGTGCTAGTGGTTTCTATACTAGCGGACTGGGTGACACCGGGGAGCTGTTTTTT. Encoded protein: CASGFYTSGLGDTGELFF.

The chain's CDR3 is CSAVPGLNNEQFF. The CDR3 bases are TGCAGTGCTGTTCCGGGACTAAACAATGAGCAGTTCTTC. The V call is TRBV20-1, the J call TRBJ2-1; 7 bases match TRBD2. This CDR3 is built from 13 residues. The germline V gene encodes CDR1 DFQATT and CDR2 SNEGSKA (reference sequence). V lost 5 bases and J lost 5; bases outside the gene matches: 6.

This chain joins TRBV4-2 and TRBJ2-1, with D tentatively TRBD2 (6 bases). Trimming took 6 bases from V and 13 from J, leaving 16 bases between them. CDR1 and CDR2 from the germline V gene are LGHNA and YNFKEQ. The CDR3 is made up of 12 amino acids. The CDR3 coding sequence is TGTGCCAGCAGAGCCCCCGGGACTTTCCAGTTCTTC. This encodes CASRAPGTFQFF.

Only a few counts were recorded for this clonotype. The V and J genes are TRBV7-2 and TRBJ2-1; tentative D call: TRBD1 (6 bases). Looked up from germline, CDR1 is SGHTA and CDR2 is FQGNSA. The CDR3 is made up of 16 amino acids. V was pared by 1 base and J by 3 bases, with 13 bases between. CDR3 region: CASSLDPAQGYNEQFF. CDR3 DNA sequence: TGTGCCAGCAGCTTAGACCCGGCACAGGGCTACAATGAGCAGTTCTTC.